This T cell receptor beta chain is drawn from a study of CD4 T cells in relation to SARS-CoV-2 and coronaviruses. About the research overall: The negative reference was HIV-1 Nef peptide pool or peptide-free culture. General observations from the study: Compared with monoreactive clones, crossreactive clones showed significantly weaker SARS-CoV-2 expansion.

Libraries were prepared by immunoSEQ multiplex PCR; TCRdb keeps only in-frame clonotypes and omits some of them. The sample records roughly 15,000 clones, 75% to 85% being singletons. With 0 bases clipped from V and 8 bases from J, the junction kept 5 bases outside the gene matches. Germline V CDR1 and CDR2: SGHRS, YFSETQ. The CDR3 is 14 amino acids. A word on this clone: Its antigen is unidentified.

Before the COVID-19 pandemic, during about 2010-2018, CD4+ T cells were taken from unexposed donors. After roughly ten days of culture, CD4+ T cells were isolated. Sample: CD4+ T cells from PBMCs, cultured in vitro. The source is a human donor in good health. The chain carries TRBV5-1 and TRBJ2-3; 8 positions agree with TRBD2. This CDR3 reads CASSLDREGPTQYF. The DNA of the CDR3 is TGCGCCAGCAGCTTGGACCGGGAGGGCCCTACGCAGTATTTT.